A few counts support the clone carrying this T cell receptor (beta chain). This sample was taken from a study of Graves' ophthalmopathy and Graves' hyperthyroidism. Deletions cut 7 bases from V and 5 bases from J, with 14 bases between. There are 13 residues in the CDR3. Amplification from RNA transcripts yielded the TCR beta CDR3 regions. An initial RT-PCR round employing HTBI primers preceded a second-round multiplex PCR. TCRdb processed the multiplex PCR reads anew with MiXCR; each CDR3 protein has one entry. The data contain about half a million distinct CDR3 sequences, around an eighth of them singletons.

The chain employs TRBV12-3 or TRBV12-4 and TRBJ2-5; no reliable D call. Source material: blood. This sequence was found in a woman aged 25-40 years with Graves' ophthalmopathy. The CDR3 coding sequence is TGTGCCAGCACCCAGTACGTCCGGGAGACCCAGTACTTC. Its protein is CASTQYVRETQYF.